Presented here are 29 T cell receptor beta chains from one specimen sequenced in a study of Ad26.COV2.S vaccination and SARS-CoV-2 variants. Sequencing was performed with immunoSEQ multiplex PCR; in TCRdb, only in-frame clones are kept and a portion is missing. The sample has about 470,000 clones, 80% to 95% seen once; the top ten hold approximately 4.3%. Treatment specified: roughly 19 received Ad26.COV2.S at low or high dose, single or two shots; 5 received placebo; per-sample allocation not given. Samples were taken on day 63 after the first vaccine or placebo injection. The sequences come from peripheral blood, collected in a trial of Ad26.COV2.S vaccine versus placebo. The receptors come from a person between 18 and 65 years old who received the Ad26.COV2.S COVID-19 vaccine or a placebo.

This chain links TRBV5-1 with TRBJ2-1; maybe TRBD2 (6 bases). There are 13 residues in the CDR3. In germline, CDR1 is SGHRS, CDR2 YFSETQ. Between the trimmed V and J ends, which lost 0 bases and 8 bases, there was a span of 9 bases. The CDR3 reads CASSLATRDEQFF. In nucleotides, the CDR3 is TGCGCCAGCAGCTTGGCGACTAGAGATGAGCAGTTCTTC.

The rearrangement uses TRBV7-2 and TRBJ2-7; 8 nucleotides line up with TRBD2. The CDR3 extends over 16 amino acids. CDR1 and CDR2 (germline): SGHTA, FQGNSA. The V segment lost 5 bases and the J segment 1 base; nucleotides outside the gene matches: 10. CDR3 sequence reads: CASSDPGGDKSYEQYF. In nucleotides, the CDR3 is TGTGCCAGCAGCGACCCCGGGGGGGACAAGTCCTACGAGCAGTACTTC. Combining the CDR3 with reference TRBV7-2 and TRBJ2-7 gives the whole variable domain GAGVSQSPSNKVTEKGKDVELRCDPISGHTALYWYRQSLGQGLEFLIYFQGNSAPDKSGLPSDRFSAERTGGSVSTLTIQRTQQEDSAVYLCASSDPGGDKSYEQYFGPGTRLTVT.

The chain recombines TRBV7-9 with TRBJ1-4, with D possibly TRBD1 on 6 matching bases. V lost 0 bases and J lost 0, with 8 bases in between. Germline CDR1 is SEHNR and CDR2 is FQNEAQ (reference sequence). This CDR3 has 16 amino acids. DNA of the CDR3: TGTGCCAGCAGCTTAGCGAAGGGGGCAACTAATGAAAAACTGTTTTTT. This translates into CASSLAKGATNEKLFF.

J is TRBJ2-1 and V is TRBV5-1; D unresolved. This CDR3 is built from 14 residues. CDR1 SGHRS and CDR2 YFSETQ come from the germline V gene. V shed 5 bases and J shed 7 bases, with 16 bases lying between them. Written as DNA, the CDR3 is TGCGCCAGCAGTCGTCAACAAGTAGGGAATGAGCAGTTCTTC. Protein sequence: CASSRQQVGNEQFF.

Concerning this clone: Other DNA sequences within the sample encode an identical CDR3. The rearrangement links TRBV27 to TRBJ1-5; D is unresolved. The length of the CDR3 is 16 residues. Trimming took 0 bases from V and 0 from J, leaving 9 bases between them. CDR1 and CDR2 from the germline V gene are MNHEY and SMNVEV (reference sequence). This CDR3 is CASSLSGPYSNQPQHF. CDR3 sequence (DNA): TGTGCCAGCAGTTTATCGGGTCCTTATAGCAATCAGCCCCAGCATTTT.

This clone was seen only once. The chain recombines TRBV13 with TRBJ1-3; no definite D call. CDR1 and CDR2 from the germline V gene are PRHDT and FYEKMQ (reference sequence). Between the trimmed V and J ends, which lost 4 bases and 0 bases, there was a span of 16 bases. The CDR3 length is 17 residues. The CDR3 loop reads CASSSGKPSLSGNTIYF. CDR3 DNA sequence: TGTGCCAGCAGCTCCGGGAAACCCTCCCTCTCTGGAAACACCATATATTTT.

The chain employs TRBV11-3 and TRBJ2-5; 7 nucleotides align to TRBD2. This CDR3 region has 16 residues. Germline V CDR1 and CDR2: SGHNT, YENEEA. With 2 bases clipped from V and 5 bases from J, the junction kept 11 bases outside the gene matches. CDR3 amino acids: CASSLPFGLEVETQYF. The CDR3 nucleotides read TGTGCCAGCAGCTTACCTTTCGGACTAGAGGTCGAGACCCAGTACTTC.

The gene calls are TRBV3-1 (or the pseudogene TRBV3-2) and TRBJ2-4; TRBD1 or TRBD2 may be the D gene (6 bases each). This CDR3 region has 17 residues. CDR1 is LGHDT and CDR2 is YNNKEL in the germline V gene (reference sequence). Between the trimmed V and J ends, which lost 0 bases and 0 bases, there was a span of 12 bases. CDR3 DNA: TGTGCCAGCAGCCAAGAAGGGGGGAGAATAGCCAAAAACATTCAGTACTTC. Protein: CASSQEGGRIAKNIQYF.

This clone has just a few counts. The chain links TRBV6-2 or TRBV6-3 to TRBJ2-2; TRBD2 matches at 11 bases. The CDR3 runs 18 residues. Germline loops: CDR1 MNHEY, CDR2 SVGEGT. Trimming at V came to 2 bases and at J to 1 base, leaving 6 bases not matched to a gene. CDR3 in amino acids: CASSYPRTSGLNTGELFF. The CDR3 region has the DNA TGTGCCAGCAGTTACCCCCGGACTAGCGGGTTGAACACCGGGGAGCTGTTTTTT.

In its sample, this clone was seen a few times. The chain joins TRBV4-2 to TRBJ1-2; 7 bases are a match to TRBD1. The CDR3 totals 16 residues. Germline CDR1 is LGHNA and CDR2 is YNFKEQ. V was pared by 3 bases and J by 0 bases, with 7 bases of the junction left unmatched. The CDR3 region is CASSHHRDSTNYGYTF. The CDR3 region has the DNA TGTGCCAGCAGCCATCACCGGGACAGCACTAACTATGGCTACACCTTC.

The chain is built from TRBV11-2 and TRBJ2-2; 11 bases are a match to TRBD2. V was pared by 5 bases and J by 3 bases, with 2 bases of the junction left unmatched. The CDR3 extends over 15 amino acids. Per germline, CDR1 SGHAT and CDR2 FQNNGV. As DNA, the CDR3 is TGTGCCAGCAGCACACTAGCGGGAGACACCGGGGAGCTGTTTTTT. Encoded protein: CASSTLAGDTGELFF.

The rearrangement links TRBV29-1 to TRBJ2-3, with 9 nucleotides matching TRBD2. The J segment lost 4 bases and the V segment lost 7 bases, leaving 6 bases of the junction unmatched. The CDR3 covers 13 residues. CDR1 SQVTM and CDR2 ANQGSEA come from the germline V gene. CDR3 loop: CSGISGSSDTQYF. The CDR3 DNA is TGCAGCGGTATTAGCGGGAGCTCAGATACGCAGTATTTT.

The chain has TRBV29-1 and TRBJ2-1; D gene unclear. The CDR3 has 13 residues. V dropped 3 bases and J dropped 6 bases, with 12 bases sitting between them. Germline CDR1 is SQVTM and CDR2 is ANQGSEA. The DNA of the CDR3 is TGCAGCGTTGAGGGTCCCCGGAGCAATGAGCAGTTCTTC. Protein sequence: CSVEGPRSNEQFF.

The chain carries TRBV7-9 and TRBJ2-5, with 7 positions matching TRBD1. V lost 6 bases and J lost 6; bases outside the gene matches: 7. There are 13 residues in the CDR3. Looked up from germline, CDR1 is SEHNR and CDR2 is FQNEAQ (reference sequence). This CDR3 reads CASRKQGWKTQYF. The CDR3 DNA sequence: TGTGCCAGCAGAAAACAGGGGTGGAAGACCCAGTACTTC.

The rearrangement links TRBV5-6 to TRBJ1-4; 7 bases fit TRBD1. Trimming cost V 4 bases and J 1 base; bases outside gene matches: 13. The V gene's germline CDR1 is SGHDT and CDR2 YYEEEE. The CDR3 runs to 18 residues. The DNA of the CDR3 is TGTGCCAGCAGCCGAGTGATAAGCAGACAGGGAACTAATGAAAAACTGTTTTTT. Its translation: CASSRVISRQGTNEKLFF.

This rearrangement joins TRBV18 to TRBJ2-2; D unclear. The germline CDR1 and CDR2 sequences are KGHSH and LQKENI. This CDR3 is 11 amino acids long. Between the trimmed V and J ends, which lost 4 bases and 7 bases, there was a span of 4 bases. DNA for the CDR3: TGTGCCAGCTCACAAAGCGGGGAGCTGTTTTTT. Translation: CASSQSGELFF.

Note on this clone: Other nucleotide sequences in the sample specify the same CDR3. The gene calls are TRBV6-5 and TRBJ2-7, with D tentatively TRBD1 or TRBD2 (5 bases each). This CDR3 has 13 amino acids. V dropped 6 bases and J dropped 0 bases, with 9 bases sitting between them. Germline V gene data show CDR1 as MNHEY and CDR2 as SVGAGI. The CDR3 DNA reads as TGTGCCAGCAGCCGGGACCCCTCCTACGAGCAGTACTTC. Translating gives CASSRDPSYEQYF.

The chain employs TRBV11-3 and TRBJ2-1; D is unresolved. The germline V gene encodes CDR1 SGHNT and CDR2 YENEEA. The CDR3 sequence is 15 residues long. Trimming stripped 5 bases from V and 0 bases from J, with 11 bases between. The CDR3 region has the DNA TGTGCCAGCAGCCCAAACCCGGTCTCCTACAATGAGCAGTTCTTC. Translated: CASSPNPVSYNEQFF.

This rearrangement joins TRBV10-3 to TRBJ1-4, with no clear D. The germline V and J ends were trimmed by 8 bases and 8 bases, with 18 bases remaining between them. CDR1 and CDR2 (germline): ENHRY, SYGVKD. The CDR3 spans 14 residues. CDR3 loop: CAIGPGPEGEKLFF. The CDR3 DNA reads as TGTGCCATCGGACCCGGGCCGGAGGGCGAAAAACTGTTTTTT.

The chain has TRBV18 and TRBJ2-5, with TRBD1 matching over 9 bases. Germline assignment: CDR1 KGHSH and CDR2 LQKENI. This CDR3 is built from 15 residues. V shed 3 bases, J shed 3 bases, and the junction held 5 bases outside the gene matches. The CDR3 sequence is CASSPVWTGEETQYF. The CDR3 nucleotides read TGTGCCAGCTCACCTGTATGGACAGGGGAAGAGACCCAGTACTTC.

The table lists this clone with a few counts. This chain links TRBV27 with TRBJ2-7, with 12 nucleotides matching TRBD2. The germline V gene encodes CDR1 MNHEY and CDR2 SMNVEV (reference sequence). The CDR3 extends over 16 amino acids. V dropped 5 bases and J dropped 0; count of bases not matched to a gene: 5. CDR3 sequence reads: CASSPGLAGSSYEQYF. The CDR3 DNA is TGTGCCAGCAGTCCCGGACTAGCGGGAAGCTCCTACGAGCAGTACTTC.

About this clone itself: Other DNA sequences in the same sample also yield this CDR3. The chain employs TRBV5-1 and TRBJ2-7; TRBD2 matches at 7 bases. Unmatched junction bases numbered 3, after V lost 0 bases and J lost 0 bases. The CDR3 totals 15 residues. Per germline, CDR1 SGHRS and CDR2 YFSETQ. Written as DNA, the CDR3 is TGCGCCAGCAGCTTGGCTAGCGGAAGCTCCTACGAGCAGTACTTC. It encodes CASSLASGSSYEQYF.

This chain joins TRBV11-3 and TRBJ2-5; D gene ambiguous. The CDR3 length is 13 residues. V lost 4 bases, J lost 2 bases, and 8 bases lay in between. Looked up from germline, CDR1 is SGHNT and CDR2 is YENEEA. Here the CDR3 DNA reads TGTGCCAGCAGCTCGCGGTTGCAAGAGACCCAGTACTTC. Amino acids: CASSSRLQETQYF.

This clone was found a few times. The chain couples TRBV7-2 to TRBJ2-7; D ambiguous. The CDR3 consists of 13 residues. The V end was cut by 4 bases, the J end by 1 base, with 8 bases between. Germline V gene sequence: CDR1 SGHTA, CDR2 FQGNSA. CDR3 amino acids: CASSSTASYEQYF. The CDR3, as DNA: TGTGCCAGCAGCTCCACAGCGTCCTACGAGCAGTACTTC.

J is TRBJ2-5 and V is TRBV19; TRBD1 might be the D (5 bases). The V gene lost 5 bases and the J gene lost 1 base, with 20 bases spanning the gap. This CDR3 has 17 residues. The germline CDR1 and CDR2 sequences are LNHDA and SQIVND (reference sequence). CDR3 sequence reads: CASSPLSRTLLQETQYF. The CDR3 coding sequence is TGTGCCAGTAGTCCGCTCTCCCGGACACTCCTCCAAGAGACCCAGTACTTC.

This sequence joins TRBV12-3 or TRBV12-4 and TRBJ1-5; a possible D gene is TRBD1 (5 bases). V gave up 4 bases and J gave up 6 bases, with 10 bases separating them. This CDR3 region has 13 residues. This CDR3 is CASSSGMGQPQHF. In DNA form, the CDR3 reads TGTGCCAGCAGTTCAGGGATGGGTCAGCCCCAGCATTTT.

Here the CDR3 reads CSASNSLGEETQYF. The CDR3 DNA follows: TGCAGTGCTAGTAACTCACTGGGGGAAGAGACCCAGTACTTC. The rearrangement joins TRBV20-1 to TRBJ2-5, with D perhaps given as TRBD1 or TRBD2 (5 bases each). The germline CDR1 and CDR2 sequences are DFQATT and SNEGSKA (reference sequence). The V end was cut by 3 bases, the J end by 3 bases, with 14 bases between. CDR3 length equals 14 residues.

This chain's CDR3 is CASSLVFSGANVLTF. The CDR3 DNA sequence: TGTGCCAGCAGCTTAGTATTCTCTGGGGCCAACGTCCTGACTTTC. V usage is TRBV7-8 and J usage is TRBJ2-6; D is uncertain. The V end was cut by 1 base, the J end by 0 bases, with 4 bases between. The V gene's germline CDR1 is SGHVS and CDR2 FQNEAQ. The CDR3 runs 15 residues.

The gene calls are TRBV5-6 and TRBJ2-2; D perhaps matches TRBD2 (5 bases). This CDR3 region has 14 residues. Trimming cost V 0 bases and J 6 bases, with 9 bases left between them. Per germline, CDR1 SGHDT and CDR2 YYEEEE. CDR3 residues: CASSLVPGAGELFF. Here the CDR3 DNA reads TGTGCCAGCAGCTTGGTTCCCGGGGCCGGGGAGCTGTTTTTT.